This TCR beta chain originates from a study of PD-1 blockade in classical Hodgkin lymphoma. About the research overall: Intravenous infusions of nivolumab 3 mg/kg reached patients every 2 weeks.

Study-level findings and limits: The origin of the repertoire differences remains undefined, with disease activity or prior therapy as possible causes. It was CD4+ TCR diversity, not CD8+, that rose significantly by C4D1.

Concerning this clone itself: As yet, its antigen is unknown.

Time point defined: cycle 4 day 1 (C4D1), after 6 weeks of nivolumab. Relapse after autologous stem cell transplantation occurred in every patient, and brentuximab vedotin exposure varied. Assay: immunoSEQ multiplex PCR; the TCRdb copy retains only in-frame clones and omits some. Of around 20,000 clones listed, around 81% were seen once; the top ten hold roughly a fifth. Germline CDR1 and CDR2: SGHDN and FVKESK. The V and J ends lost 2 bases and 8 bases, in that order; junction bases with no gene match: 4. CDR3 length: 15 residues. V is TRBV14 and J is TRBJ1-6; 9 bases are a match to TRBD1. The sequenced sample was peripheral blood mononuclear cells (PBMCs), obtained before the fourth cycle of nivolumab. This receptor was taken from a human donor with classical Hodgkin lymphoma. The CDR3: CASSQLGQGDSPLHF. CDR3 nucleotides: TGTGCCAGCAGCCAACTGGGACAGGGCGATTCACCCCTCCACTTT. The full variable domain, rest sourced from reference TRBV14 and TRBJ1-6, is EAGVTQFPSHSVIEKGQTVTLRCDPISGHDNLYWYRRVMGKEIKFLLHFVKESKQDESGMPNNRFLAERTGGTYSTLKVQPAELEDSGVYFCASSQLGQGDSPLHFGNGTRLTVT.